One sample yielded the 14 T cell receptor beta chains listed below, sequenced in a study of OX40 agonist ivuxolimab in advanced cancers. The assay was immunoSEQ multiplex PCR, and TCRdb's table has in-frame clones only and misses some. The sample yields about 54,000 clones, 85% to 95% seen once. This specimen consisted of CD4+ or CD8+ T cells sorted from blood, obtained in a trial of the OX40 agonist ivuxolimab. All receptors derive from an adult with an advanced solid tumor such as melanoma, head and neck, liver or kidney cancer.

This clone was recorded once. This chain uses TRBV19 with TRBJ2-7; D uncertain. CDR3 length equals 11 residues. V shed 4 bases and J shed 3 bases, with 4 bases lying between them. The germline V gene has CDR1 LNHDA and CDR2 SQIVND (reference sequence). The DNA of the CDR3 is TGTGCCAGTAGTAGGGACTACGAGCAGTACTTC. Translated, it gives CASSRDYEQYF.

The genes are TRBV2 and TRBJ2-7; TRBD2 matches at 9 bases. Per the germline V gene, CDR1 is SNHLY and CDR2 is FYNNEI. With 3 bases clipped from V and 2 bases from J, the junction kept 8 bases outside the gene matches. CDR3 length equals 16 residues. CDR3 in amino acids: CASSDPTSGKTYEQYF. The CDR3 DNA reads TGTGCCAGCAGTGACCCGACTAGCGGAAAAACCTACGAGCAGTACTTC.

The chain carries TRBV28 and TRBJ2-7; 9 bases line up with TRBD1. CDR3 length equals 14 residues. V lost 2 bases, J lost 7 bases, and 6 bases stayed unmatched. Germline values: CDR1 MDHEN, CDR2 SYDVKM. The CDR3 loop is CASSLITGGQEQYF. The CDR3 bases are TGTGCCAGCAGTTTAATAACAGGGGGCCAGGAGCAGTACTTC.

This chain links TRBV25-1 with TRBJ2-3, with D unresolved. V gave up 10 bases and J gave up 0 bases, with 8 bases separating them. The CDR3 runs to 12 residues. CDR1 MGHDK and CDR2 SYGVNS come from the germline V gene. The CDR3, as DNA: TGTGCCACCCGAACTAGCACAGATACGCAGTATTTT. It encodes CATRTSTDTQYF.

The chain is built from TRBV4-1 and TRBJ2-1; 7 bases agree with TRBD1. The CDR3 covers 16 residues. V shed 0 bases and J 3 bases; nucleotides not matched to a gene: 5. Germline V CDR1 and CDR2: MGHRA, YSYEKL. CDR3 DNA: TGCGCCAGCAGCCAAGAGCAGGGGGTGGGCTACAATGAGCAGTTCTTC. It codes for CASSQEQGVGYNEQFF.

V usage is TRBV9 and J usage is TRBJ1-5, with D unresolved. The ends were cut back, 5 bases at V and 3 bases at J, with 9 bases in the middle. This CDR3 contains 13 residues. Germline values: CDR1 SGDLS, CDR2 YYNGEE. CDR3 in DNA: TGTGCCAGCAGTGGAGGGTCCAATCAGCCCCAGCATTTT. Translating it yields CASSGGSNQPQHF.

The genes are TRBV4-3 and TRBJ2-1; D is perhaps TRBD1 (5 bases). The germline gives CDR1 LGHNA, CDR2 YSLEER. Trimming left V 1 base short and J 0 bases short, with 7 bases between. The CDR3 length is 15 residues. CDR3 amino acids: CASSQADSSYNEQFF. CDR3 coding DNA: TGCGCCAGCAGCCAAGCCGACAGCTCCTACAATGAGCAGTTCTTC.

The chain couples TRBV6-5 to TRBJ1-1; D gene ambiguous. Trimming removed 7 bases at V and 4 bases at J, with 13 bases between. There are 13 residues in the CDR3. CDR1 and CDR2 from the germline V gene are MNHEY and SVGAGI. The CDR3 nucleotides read TGTGCCAGCATTGACTGGGGTGCCACTGAAGCTTTCTTT. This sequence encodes CASIDWGATEAFF.

In DNA form, the CDR3 reads TGCAGCGTTGAAGGTGGCCGATCGACCCAGTACTTC. It encodes CSVEGGRSTQYF. The chain uses TRBV29-1 and TRBJ2-5; D is unclear. V shed 1 base and J shed 7 bases, with 10 bases lying between them. This CDR3 spans 12 amino acids. CDR1 is SQVTM, CDR2 ANQGSEA, per germline.

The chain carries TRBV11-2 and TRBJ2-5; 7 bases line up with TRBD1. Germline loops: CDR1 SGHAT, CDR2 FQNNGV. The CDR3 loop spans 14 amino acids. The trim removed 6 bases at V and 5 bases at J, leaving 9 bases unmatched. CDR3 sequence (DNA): TGTGCCAGCAGTCCTCAGGGGGATCGTGAGACCCAGTACTTC. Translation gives CASSPQGDRETQYF.

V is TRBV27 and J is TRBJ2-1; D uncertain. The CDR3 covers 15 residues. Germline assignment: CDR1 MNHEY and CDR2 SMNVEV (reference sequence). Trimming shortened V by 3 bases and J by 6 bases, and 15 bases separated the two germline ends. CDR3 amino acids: CASSFSGQVGNEQFF. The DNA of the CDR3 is TGTGCCAGCAGTTTCTCGGGTCAGGTAGGCAATGAGCAGTTCTTC.

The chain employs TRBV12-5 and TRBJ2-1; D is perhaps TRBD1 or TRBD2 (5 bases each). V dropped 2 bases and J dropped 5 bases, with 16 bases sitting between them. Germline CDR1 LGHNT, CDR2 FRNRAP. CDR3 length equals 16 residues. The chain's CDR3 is CASGLMGEGRDNEQFF. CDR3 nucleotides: TGTGCTAGTGGTTTGATGGGAGAGGGGAGAGACAATGAGCAGTTCTTC.

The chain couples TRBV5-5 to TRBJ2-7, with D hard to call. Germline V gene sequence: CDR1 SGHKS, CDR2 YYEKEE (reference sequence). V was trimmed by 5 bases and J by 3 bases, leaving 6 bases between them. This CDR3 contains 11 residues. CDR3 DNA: TGTGCCAGCAGTTCGATCTACGAGCAGTACTTC. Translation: CASSSIYEQYF.

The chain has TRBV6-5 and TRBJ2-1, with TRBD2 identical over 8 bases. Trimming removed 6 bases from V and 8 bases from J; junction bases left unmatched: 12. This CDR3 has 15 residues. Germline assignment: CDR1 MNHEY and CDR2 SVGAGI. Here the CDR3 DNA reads TGTGCCAGCAGCGGGCAGCTAGCGGGTACCTATGAGCAGTTCTTC. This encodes CASSGQLAGTYEQFF.